The rows below give T cell receptor beta chains drawn from one sample of a study of cytomegalovirus exposure and HLA in healthy donors. Sequencing was performed with immunoSEQ multiplex PCR; in TCRdb, only in-frame clones are kept and a portion is missing. The table shows about 190,000 clones, with around 80% occurring only once. The sample comprised PBMCs. The receptors here all came from a man aged 35 to 55 in good health and CMV-seropositive. Each CDR3 is given with its conserved first and last residue. The order of the fields is V gene, CDR3 protein.

V gene: TRBV6-5; CDR3 protein: CASSRTGDFNTEAFF
V gene: TRBV9; CDR3 protein: CASSVLRDSKQFF
V gene: TRBV4-2; CDR3 protein: CASSRVGGTPGLARNEQFF
V gene: TRBV2; CDR3 protein: CASSSQGGGNQPQHF
V gene: TRBV5-3; CDR3 protein: CARPLRDRYQETQYF
V gene: TRBV7-3; CDR3 protein: CASSERGGKLFF
V gene: TRBV30; CDR3 protein: CAWSRRQGADGYGYTF
V gene: TRBV11-1; CDR3 protein: CASSPRQITEAFF
V gene: TRBV19; CDR3 protein: CASRRASGTGELFF
V gene: TRBV7-2; CDR3 protein: CASSVSSGANVLTF
V gene: TRBV5-4; CDR3 protein: CASSPGTAKNTEAFF
V gene: TRBV5-4; CDR3 protein: CASSLGQASTDTQYF
V gene: TRBV28; CDR3 protein: CASSARGRVTKNIQYF
V gene: TRBV19; CDR3 protein: CASSRPSVLAPEAFF
V gene: TRBV28; CDR3 protein: CASSPLGLAKFF
V gene: TRBV2; CDR3 protein: CATRGAGLQETQYF
V gene: TRBV7-9; CDR3 protein: CASNPPAGNNYGYTF
V gene: TRBV28; CDR3 protein: CASSLSLLQEAQYF
V gene: TRBV6-5; CDR3 protein: CASKKDRVEAKLFF
V gene: TRBV5-1; CDR3 protein: CASSLRTDTQYF
V gene: TRBV6-5; CDR3 protein: CASTPTNTGELFF
V gene: TRBV7-2; CDR3 protein: CASSLDFYEQYF
V gene: TRBV29-1; CDR3 protein: CSVDRGNTIYF
V gene: TRBV11-2; CDR3 protein: CASSLYDVRDEQYF
V gene: TRBV6-5; CDR3 protein: CASSPRQGQETQYF
V gene: TRBV15; CDR3 protein: CATSRDSVDTQYF
V gene: TRBV5-1; CDR3 protein: CASRMDPGLAVNEQFF
V gene: TRBV2; CDR3 protein: CASMREGGAQETQYF
V gene: TRBV19; CDR3 protein: CASSIRPPDTQYF
V gene: TRBV7-2; CDR3 protein: CASSLTGGVGTEAFF
V gene: TRBV6-1; CDR3 protein: CASSEHRAYEQYF
V gene: TRBV28; CDR3 protein: CASSFSTTTISGDNHEQYF
V gene: TRBV6-5; CDR3 protein: CASASAGPTDTQYF
V gene: TRBV7-6; CDR3 protein: CASSLVAPGGEQFF
V gene: TRBV18; CDR3 protein: CASSPSGVENIQYF
V gene: TRBV12-5; CDR3 protein: CASGSPKKAGPSTDTQYF
V gene: TRBV2; CDR3 protein: CASIFDRNYEQYF
V gene: TRBV25-1; CDR3 protein: CASSVREGATQYF
V gene: TRBV29-1; CDR3 protein: CSVGGQDLNTIYF
V gene: TRBV6-5; CDR3 protein: CASSPGREVYTF
V gene: TRBV6-5; CDR3 protein: CASSGTGTSLHEQYF
V gene: TRBV2; CDR3 protein: CASSEQGEETQYF
V gene: TRBV7-9; CDR3 protein: CASSLGGITDTQYF
V gene: TRBV18; CDR3 protein: CASSPPGAGVANEQFF
V gene: TRBV11-3; CDR3 protein: CASSPPPLVLNTEAFF
V gene: TRBV28; CDR3 protein: CASTQGGEGTNEKPFF
V gene: TRBV6-1; CDR3 protein: CASGLTYNEQFF